The clone carrying this T cell receptor beta chain was observed at least ten times. This sample is drawn from a study of T cells in Graves' hyperthyroidism and ophthalmopathy. Amplified TCR beta CDR3 regions came from RNA transcripts. A set of HTBI primers served as the primers for a first-round RT-PCR of the TCR CDR3. Each CDR3 protein gets one entry after TCRdb re-called the multiplex PCR reads with MiXCR. The repertoire holds 550,000 to 700,000 distinct CDR3 sequences, over 12% seen once, with around 4.5% in the top ten. The sequence was collected from a woman aged 40 to 55 with Graves' ophthalmopathy. The sequencing sample was made of blood.

DNA of the CDR3: TGTGCCAGCAGTCCGAGACAGACAATTCAACAAGAGACCCAGTACTTC. Amino acids: CASSPRQTIQQETQYF. The rearrangement joins TRBV27 to TRBJ2-5, with D maybe TRBD1 (5 bases). Trimming pared 5 bases from V and 2 bases from J, leaving 18 bases between. Germline loops: CDR1 MNHEY, CDR2 SMNVEV (reference sequence). The CDR3 extends over 16 amino acids.